The rows below give T cell receptor beta chains drawn from one sample of a study of blood T cell repertoires in COVID-19. The data were produced by immunoSEQ multiplex PCR, yet TCRdb's version contains in-frame clones alone and is incomplete. The sample consists of around 70,000 clones, around nine tenths of them appearing once. Sequenced: peripheral blood. All receptors come from a human donor in a cohort sampled during active COVID-19. CDR3s include the opening cysteine and the closing phenylalanine or tryptophan. Each record gives: clone size, V gene, D gene, J gene, CDR3 DNA, CDR3 protein. A D gene is named only where the DNA matches it firmly. Size values are once, few and many counts, or a class for expanded clones, and some rows have none.

clone size: NA; V gene: TRBV5-4; D gene: TRBD2; J gene: TRBJ2-3; CDR3 DNA: TGTGCCAGCAGCTTGGGGGGACTAGCAGCAGATACGCAGTATTTT; CDR3 protein: CASSLGGLAADTQYF
clone size: NA; V gene: TRBV9; D gene: TRBD1; J gene: TRBJ1-6; CDR3 DNA: TGTGCCAGCAACGAGGACAGGGGTGACTCACCCCTCCACTTT; CDR3 protein: CASNEDRGDSPLHF
clone size: NA; V gene: TRBV5-1; D gene: NA; J gene: TRBJ2-2; CDR3 DNA: TGCGCCAGCAGCTTGGATAGCAGGGCTGTGAACACCGGGGAGCTGTTTTTT; CDR3 protein: CASSLDSRAVNTGELFF
clone size: NA; V gene: TRBV24-1; D gene: NA; J gene: TRBJ2-3; CDR3 DNA: TGTGCCACCAGTGATTCCGTCCCAGATACGCAGTATTTT; CDR3 protein: CATSDSVPDTQYF
clone size: NA; V gene: TRBV6-2/TRBV6-3; D gene: TRBD1; J gene: TRBJ2-4; CDR3 DNA: TGTGCCAGCAGTTACGGGGGACAGGAAAACATTCAGTACTTC; CDR3 protein: CASSYGGQENIQYF
clone size: NA; V gene: TRBV7-2; D gene: NA; J gene: TRBJ2-2; CDR3 DNA: TGTGCCAGCAGCCCTAAAGGGGCCCAGAACACCGGGGAGCTGTTTTTT; CDR3 protein: CASSPKGAQNTGELFF
clone size: NA; V gene: TRBV30; D gene: NA; J gene: TRBJ1-5; CDR3 DNA: TGTGCCTGGAGTAACTGGGGCGCCCAGCCCCAGCATTTT; CDR3 protein: CAWSNWGAQPQHF
clone size: NA; V gene: TRBV12-3/TRBV12-4; D gene: NA; J gene: TRBJ1-5; CDR3 DNA: TGTGCCAGCCTAGGGGAGGTTCAGCCCCAGCATTTT; CDR3 protein: CASLGEVQPQHF
clone size: once; V gene: TRBV11-2; D gene: TRBD1; J gene: TRBJ1-4; CDR3 DNA: TGTGCCAGCAGCTTTGGACAGGGGACTGAAAAACTGTTTTTT; CDR3 protein: CASSFGQGTEKLFF
clone size: NA; V gene: TRBV6-5; D gene: NA; J gene: TRBJ1-2; CDR3 DNA: TGTGCCAGCAGTTACCTAAAAACAGGAGCTAACTATGGCTACACCTTC; CDR3 protein: CASSYLKTGANYGYTF
clone size: few; V gene: TRBV4-3; D gene: NA; J gene: TRBJ2-2; CDR3 DNA: TGCGCCAGCAGCCAAGAGCAGCGGACCGGGGAGCTGTTTTTT; CDR3 protein: CASSQEQRTGELFF
clone size: NA; V gene: TRBV27; D gene: NA; J gene: TRBJ1-6; CDR3 DNA: TGTGCCAGCAGAAGCGGGGCGGGGAGGACGCATTCACCCCTCCACTTT; CDR3 protein: CASRSGAGRTHSPLHF
clone size: NA; V gene: TRBV6-4; D gene: NA; J gene: TRBJ1-1; CDR3 DNA: TGTGCCAGGAAGATAGAGCGACCCGATAACACTGAAGCTTTCTTT; CDR3 protein: CARKIERPDNTEAFF
clone size: NA; V gene: TRBV14; D gene: NA; J gene: TRBJ1-4; CDR3 DNA: TGTGCCAGCAGCCAAGTCTCGCCAGTACCGGGTGAAAAACTGTTTTTT; CDR3 protein: CASSQVSPVPGEKLFF
clone size: NA; V gene: TRBV7-3; D gene: NA; J gene: TRBJ2-5; CDR3 DNA: TGTGCCAGCAGCTTAGGGCACCAACAAGAGACCCAGTACTTC; CDR3 protein: CASSLGHQQETQYF
clone size: once; V gene: TRBV5-1; D gene: NA; J gene: TRBJ2-1; CDR3 DNA: TGCGCCAGCTCGGACCGGGGAGAAGAGCAGTTCTTC; CDR3 protein: CASSDRGEEQFF
clone size: NA; V gene: TRBV5-6; D gene: NA; J gene: TRBJ1-3; CDR3 DNA: TGTGCCAGCAGCTGGGGGCTAAGTGGAAACACCATATATTTT; CDR3 protein: CASSWGLSGNTIYF
clone size: NA; V gene: TRBV6-2/TRBV6-3; D gene: NA; J gene: TRBJ2-1; CDR3 DNA: TGTGCCAGCAGTCGACTCCGCAATGAGCAGTTCTTC; CDR3 protein: CASSRLRNEQFF
clone size: NA; V gene: TRBV9; D gene: NA; J gene: TRBJ2-7; CDR3 DNA: TGTGCCAGCAGCGTTAGAGGAATGGCCTACGAGCAGTACTTC; CDR3 protein: CASSVRGMAYEQYF
clone size: few; V gene: TRBV6-5; D gene: NA; J gene: TRBJ1-1; CDR3 DNA: TGTGCCAGCAGTTTTTCCGGACACGGAAAGAAAGCTTTCTTT; CDR3 protein: CASSFSGHGKKAFF
clone size: NA; V gene: TRBV10-3; D gene: NA; J gene: TRBJ2-6; CDR3 DNA: TGTGCCATCAGTGAGTCGAAGGGGCGGACCTCTGGGGCCAACGTCCTGACTTTC; CDR3 protein: CAISESKGRTSGANVLTF
clone size: NA; V gene: TRBV5-1; D gene: TRBD1; J gene: TRBJ1-5; CDR3 DNA: TGCGCCAGCAGCCTCCTGGGACAGGGGAATCAGCCCCAGCATTTT; CDR3 protein: CASSLLGQGNQPQHF
clone size: NA; V gene: TRBV7-2; D gene: TRBD1; J gene: TRBJ1-5; CDR3 DNA: TGTGCCAGCAGCCCCAGGACAGGGGGTGGCAATCAGCCCCAGCATTTT; CDR3 protein: CASSPRTGGGNQPQHF
clone size: NA; V gene: TRBV2; D gene: NA; J gene: TRBJ2-3; CDR3 DNA: TGTGCCAGCAGTGAAATCTTGGGGCAGGGAAGGGGCACAGATACGCAGTATTTT; CDR3 protein: CASSEILGQGRGTDTQYF
clone size: NA; V gene: TRBV2; D gene: TRBD1; J gene: TRBJ1-1; CDR3 DNA: TGTGCCAGCATTCCCGGGACAGCTAACACTGAAGCTTTCTTT; CDR3 protein: CASIPGTANTEAFF